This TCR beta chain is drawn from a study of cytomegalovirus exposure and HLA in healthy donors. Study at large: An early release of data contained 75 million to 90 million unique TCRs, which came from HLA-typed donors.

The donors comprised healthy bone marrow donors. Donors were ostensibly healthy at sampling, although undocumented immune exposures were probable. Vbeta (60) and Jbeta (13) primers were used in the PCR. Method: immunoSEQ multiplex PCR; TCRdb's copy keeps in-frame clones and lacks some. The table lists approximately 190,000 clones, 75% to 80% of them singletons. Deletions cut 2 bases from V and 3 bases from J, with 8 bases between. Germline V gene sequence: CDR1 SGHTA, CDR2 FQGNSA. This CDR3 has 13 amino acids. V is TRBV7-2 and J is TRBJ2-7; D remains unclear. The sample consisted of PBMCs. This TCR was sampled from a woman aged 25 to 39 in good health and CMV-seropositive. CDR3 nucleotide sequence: TGTGCCAGCAGCTTAAGCCACAGCTACGAGCAGTACTTC. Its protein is CASSLSHSYEQYF.